The clone carrying this T cell receptor (beta chain) appeared a single time. The antigen remains undetermined. The germline gives CDR1 SGHTA, CDR2 FQGNSA. This CDR3 contains 13 residues. Trimming shortened V by 1 base and J by 12 bases, and 14 bases separated the two germline ends. The sample comes from a study of T cells after yellow fever vaccination. Study results and caveats: Overall, a small share of clonotypes was seen in both CD4 and CD8 compartments. One caveat is that FACS-sorted repertoires could contain abundant clonotypes contaminating from the bulk population.

Template switching by 5'RACE produced TCR cDNA, adding a universal primer site and UMIs. TCRdb processed the 5' RACE reads anew with MiXCR; each CDR3 protein has one entry. The data show a few hundred thousand distinct CDR3 sequences, 15% to 20% seen once. This sequence originates from a man in his late teens or twenties who received the YFV17D yellow fever vaccine. The sample here was PBMCs, taken before the yellow fever booster vaccination. This chain uses TRBV7-2 with TRBJ2-3; D is unclear. The CDR3 here is CASSLGQVENQYF. CDR3 sequence (DNA): TGTGCCAGCAGCTTAGGGCAGGTAGAGAATCAGTATTTT.